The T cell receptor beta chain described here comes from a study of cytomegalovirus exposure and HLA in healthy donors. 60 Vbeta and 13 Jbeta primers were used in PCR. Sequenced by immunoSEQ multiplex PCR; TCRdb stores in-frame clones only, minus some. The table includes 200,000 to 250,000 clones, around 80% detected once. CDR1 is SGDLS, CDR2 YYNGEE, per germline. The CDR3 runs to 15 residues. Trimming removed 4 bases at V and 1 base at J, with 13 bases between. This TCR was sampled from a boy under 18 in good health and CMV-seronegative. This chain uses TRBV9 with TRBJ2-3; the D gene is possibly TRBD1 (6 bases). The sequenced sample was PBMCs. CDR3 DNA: TGTGCCAGCAGCCGTGGACAGCCCCGCACAGATACGCAGTATTTT. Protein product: CASSRGQPRTDTQYF.